A selection of T cell receptor beta chains follows, all from one sample in a study of blood T cell repertoires in COVID-19. Libraries were prepared by immunoSEQ multiplex PCR; TCRdb keeps only in-frame clonotypes and omits some of them. The table lists some 220,000 clones, roughly 85% of them singletons. Sequences were obtained from PBMCs or T cells enriched from blood (not recorded which). These receptors originate from a woman in her forties with acute COVID-19. Both conserved end residues are part of each CDR3. A D gene is named only where the DNA matches it firmly. Only part of the rows carry a size: once, few, many, or a class if the clone is expanded.

D gene	clone size	V gene	J gene	CDR3 DNA	CDR3 protein
.	few	TRBV12-3/TRBV12-4	TRBJ1-4	TGTGCCAGCAGTTTTGCGGAAAAACTGTTTTTT	CASSFAEKLFF
.	.	TRBV5-6	TRBJ1-1	TGTGCCAGCAGCTTCTGGGGGGGAAACACTGAAGCTTTCTTT	CASSFWGGNTEAFF
.	.	TRBV4-2	TRBJ2-2	TGTGCCAGCAGCCAGGGTACAGGGATGGGAGCCGGGGAGCTGTTTTTT	CASSQGTGMGAGELFF
.	once	TRBV4-1	TRBJ1-2	TGCGCCAGCAGCGAAGGGACTGCCGGCCGTCTCTATGGCTACACCTTC	CASSEGTAGRLYGYTF
TRBD1	.	TRBV3-1/TRBV3-2	TRBJ2-1	TGTGCCAGCAGCCAAGCGTGGGGACAGCTCAATGAGCAGTTCTTC	CASSQAWGQLNEQFF
.	.	TRBV28	TRBJ1-5	TGTGCCAGCAGTCCTTCTTCCCTTGAGAGGAGCAATCAGCCCCAGCATTTT	CASSPSSLERSNQPQHF
.	.	TRBV6-5	TRBJ1-4	TGTGCCAGCAGACGGGGGAGAAATGAAAAACTGTTTTTT	CASRRGRNEKLFF
.	.	TRBV2	TRBJ1-1	TGTGCCAGCAACGCCAGGGCATTATTGAACACTGAAGCTTTCTTT	CASNARALLNTEAFF
TRBD1	.	TRBV10-1	TRBJ1-3	TGCGCCAGCAGTGAAACGGACAGGGACTCTGGAAACACCATATATTTT	CASSETDRDSGNTIYF
TRBD1	.	TRBV7-2	TRBJ2-2	TGTGCCAGCAGCTTAGCAACAGGGGGCACCGGGGAGCTGTTTTTT	CASSLATGGTGELFF
TRBD2	.	TRBV2	TRBJ2-1	TGTGCCAGCAGCGCAGGCGGTAGCGGGGGCCCGTTGGAGCAGTTCTTC	CASSAGGSGGPLEQFF
.	.	TRBV7-8	TRBJ1-2	TGTGCCAGCAGCTTAGGGGCGGGGGGCAACGGCTACACCTTC	CASSLGAGGNGYTF
TRBD1	many	TRBV2	TRBJ1-1	TGTGCCAGCAGTCAAGCCCAGGGGGTCGCTTTCTTT	CASSQAQGVAFF
.	.	TRBV7-2	TRBJ2-3	TGTGCCAGCAGCTTAGTTGCGACTAGCACAGATACGCAGTATTTT	CASSLVATSTDTQYF
TRBD2	.	TRBV7-3	TRBJ2-1	TGTGCCAGCAGTTTAGCGGGGGCTTACAATGAGCAGTTCTTC	CASSLAGAYNEQFF
TRBD2	.	TRBV9	TRBJ2-1	TGTGCCAGCAGCCGGGGGGGCTCCTACAATGAGCAGTTCTTC	CASSRGGSYNEQFF
TRBD1	.	TRBV15	TRBJ1-2	TGTGCCACCAGCGGGGGCCTCCAGGGGGCACATGGCTACACCTTC	CATSGGLQGAHGYTF
.	few	TRBV9	TRBJ1-1	TGTGCCAGTGGGGGCAGTGAAGCTTTCTTT	CASGGSEAFF
.	.	TRBV5-5	TRBJ2-2	TGTGCCAGCAGCTTGCGGGAGTCCGGGGAGCTGTTTTTT	CASSLRESGELFF
.	.	TRBV28	TRBJ1-5	TGTGCCAGCATTTGGGACTTAGGCCAGCCCCAGCATTTT	CASIWDLGQPQHF
.	.	TRBV5-1	TRBJ1-1	TGCGCCAGCAGCCCGGGAGGCCGAGAGAACACTGAAGCTTTCTTT	CASSPGGRENTEAFF
.	once	TRBV18	TRBJ1-1	TGTGCCAGCTCACCACCGGGGACACCGCCTGGGGAAGCTTTCTTT	CASSPPGTPPGEAFF
TRBD1	.	TRBV19	TRBJ1-1	TGTGCCAGTAGTCCGGACAGGGGTAGCACTGAAGCTTTCTTT	CASSPDRGSTEAFF
TRBD1	.	TRBV2	TRBJ1-5	TGTGCCAGCAGCGCGACAGGACAGGGGGCTAACAATCAGCCCCAGCATTTT	CASSATGQGANNQPQHF
.	.	TRBV10-1	TRBJ1-2	TGCGCCAGCAGTGACATTGACAGGAAGAACTATGGCTACACCTTC	CASSDIDRKNYGYTF
.	.	TRBV7-9	TRBJ1-2	TGTGCCAGCAGCTTAGTAGCTAACTATGGCTACACCTTC	CASSLVANYGYTF
TRBD1	once	TRBV6-5	TRBJ1-3	TGTGCCAGCAGGGGGACAGGGGGATCTGGAAACACCATATATTTT	CASRGTGGSGNTIYF
.	.	TRBV18	TRBJ2-7	TGTGCCAGCTCTTCCTCGCGGGACAGAGGCGCCTACGAGCAGTACTTC	CASSSSRDRGAYEQYF
.	.	TRBV27	TRBJ1-5	TGTGCCAGCAGTCCCGCGGGCAGGGGTGGCAATCAGCCCCAGCATTTT	CASSPAGRGGNQPQHF
.	.	TRBV25-1	TRBJ1-1	TGTGCCAGCAGTGCGTATAGGCAGGGTTGGGATGAAGCTTTCTTT	CASSAYRQGWDEAFF
TRBD1	once	TRBV24-1	TRBJ2-2	TGTGCCACCAGTGACCCGGGACAGACGAACACCGGGGAGCTGTTTTTT	CATSDPGQTNTGELFF
TRBD1	.	TRBV25-1	TRBJ1-2	TGTGCCAGCAGCCCCCCGGACAGGGGTTCGGGCTACACCTTC	CASSPPDRGSGYTF
TRBD2	.	TRBV28	TRBJ2-7	TGTGCCAGCAAGACGGGAGGCCCCTACGAGCAGTACTTC	CASKTGGPYEQYF
.	.	TRBV11-2	TRBJ2-1	TGTGCCAGCAGCTTATCGAATGAGCAGTTCTTC	CASSLSNEQFF
TRBD1	.	TRBV29-1	TRBJ1-2	TGCAGCGTTGGGCATTGGACAGGATTGAACTATGGCTACACCTTC	CSVGHWTGLNYGYTF
.	.	TRBV5-1	TRBJ2-1	TGCGCCAGCAGCTTGGACAGTTCCTACAATGAGCAGTTCTTC	CASSLDSSYNEQFF
.	.	TRBV11-3	TRBJ2-5	TGTGCCAGCAGCCACCGGGGCGGGGTGGGCGAGACCCAGTACTTC	CASSHRGGVGETQYF
TRBD1	.	TRBV5-1	TRBJ2-7	TGCGCCAGCAGCTTAGACAGGGGGGGAGACTACGAGCAGTACTTC	CASSLDRGGDYEQYF
.	.	TRBV24-1	TRBJ1-1	TGTGCCACCAGTTCGGCGGACACTGAAGCTTTCTTT	CATSSADTEAFF
.	.	TRBV24-1	TRBJ2-2	TGTGCCACCAGTGATTTCAGGACAGCAAACACCGGGGAGCTGTTTTTT	CATSDFRTANTGELFF
.	.	TRBV4-3	TRBJ1-6	TGCGCCAGCAGCCAAGATAGGGGTATTGGGTCACCCCTCCACTTT	CASSQDRGIGSPLHF
TRBD1	.	TRBV5-1	TRBJ1-1	TGCGCCAGCAGCTTGGCCGGACAGGTCTGGGGGGCTGAAGCTTTCTTT	CASSLAGQVWGAEAFF
.	once	TRBV12-3/TRBV12-4	TRBJ1-2	TGTGCCAGCAGCCGTGACACCATCTATGGCTACACCTTC	CASSRDTIYGYTF
.	.	TRBV27	TRBJ1-2	TGTGCCAGCAGGGCCCCGACAGCCTCTAACTATGGCTACACCTTC	CASRAPTASNYGYTF
.	.	TRBV13	TRBJ1-2	TGTGCCAGCAGCTTAGGGGGACACACCGAGGTGGATGGCTACACCTTC	CASSLGGHTEVDGYTF
.	.	TRBV9	TRBJ1-2	TGTGCCAGCAGCCCCCTCGGATACCACACCGGAGTTTTAACCTTC	CASSPLGYHTGVLTF
TRBD1	once	TRBV5-1	TRBJ1-5	TGCGCCAGCAGCTCCGGGACAGATCATAATCAGCCCCAGCATTTT	CASSSGTDHNQPQHF
.	.	TRBV15	TRBJ1-1	TGTGCCACCAGCAGAGATATTAGCCAGTTGAACACTGAAGCTTTCTTT	CATSRDISQLNTEAFF
TRBD1	.	TRBV5-1	TRBJ1-2	TGCGCCAGCAGCTTGGAGACAGGGGGGGACTATGGCTACACCTTC	CASSLETGGDYGYTF
.	.	TRBV6-5	TRBJ2-5	TGTGCCAGCAGTTACTCGTATTCCCAGGAGACCCAGTACTTC	CASSYSYSQETQYF